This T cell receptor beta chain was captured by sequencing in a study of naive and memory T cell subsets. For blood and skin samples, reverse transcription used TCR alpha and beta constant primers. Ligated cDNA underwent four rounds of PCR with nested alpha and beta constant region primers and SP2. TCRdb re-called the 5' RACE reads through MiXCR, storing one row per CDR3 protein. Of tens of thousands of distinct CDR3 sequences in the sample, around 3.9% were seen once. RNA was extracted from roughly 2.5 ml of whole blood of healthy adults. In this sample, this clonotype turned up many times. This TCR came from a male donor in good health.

The CDR3 sequence: CASSHRDRVTYNEQFF. CDR3 nucleotides: TGTGCCAGCAGTCACCGGGACAGGGTCACCTACAATGAGCAGTTCTTC. This chain connects TRBV6-1 to TRBJ2-1; 9 bases agree with TRBD1. The CDR3 sequence is 16 residues long. Per germline, CDR1 MNHNS and CDR2 SASEGT. Trimming cost V 5 bases and J 2 bases; bases outside gene matches: 7.